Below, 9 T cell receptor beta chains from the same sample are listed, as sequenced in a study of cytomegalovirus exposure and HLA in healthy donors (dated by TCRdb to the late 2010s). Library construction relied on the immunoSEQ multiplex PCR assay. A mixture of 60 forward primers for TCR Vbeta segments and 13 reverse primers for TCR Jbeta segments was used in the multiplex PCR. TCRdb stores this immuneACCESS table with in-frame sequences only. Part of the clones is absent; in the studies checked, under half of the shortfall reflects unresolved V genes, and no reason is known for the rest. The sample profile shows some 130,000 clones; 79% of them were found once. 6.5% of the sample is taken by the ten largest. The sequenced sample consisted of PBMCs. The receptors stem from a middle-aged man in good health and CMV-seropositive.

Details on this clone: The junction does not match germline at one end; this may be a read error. The CDR3 DNA reads TGTGCCAGCAGCTTACGGCTAGCGGGGACCCTCTCCCAGATCTTC. Translating gives CASSLRLAGTLSQIF. V is TRBV7-3 and J is TRBJ2-1, with 9 bases that match TRBD2. This CDR3 spans 15 amino acids. Germline values: CDR1 SGHTA, CDR2 FQGTGA.

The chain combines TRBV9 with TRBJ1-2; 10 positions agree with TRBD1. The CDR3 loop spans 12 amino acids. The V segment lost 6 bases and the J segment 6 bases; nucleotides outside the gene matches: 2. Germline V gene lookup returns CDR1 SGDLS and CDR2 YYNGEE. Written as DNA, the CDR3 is TGTGCCAGCACCGGGACAGGGGATGGCTACACCTTC. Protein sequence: CASTGTGDGYTF. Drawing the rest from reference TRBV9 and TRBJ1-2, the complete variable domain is DSGVTQTPKHLITATGQRVTLRCSPRSGDLSVYWYQQSLDQGLQFLIQYYNGEERAKGNILERFSAQQFPDLHSELNLSSLELGDSALYFCASTGTGDGYTFGSGTRLTVV.

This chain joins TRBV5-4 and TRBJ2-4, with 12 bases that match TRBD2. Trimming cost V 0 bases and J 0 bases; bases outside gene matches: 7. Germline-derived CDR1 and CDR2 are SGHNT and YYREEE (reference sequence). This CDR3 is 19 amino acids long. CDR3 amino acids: CASSLGLAGGPVAKNIQYF. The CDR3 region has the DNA TGTGCCAGCAGCTTGGGGCTAGCGGGAGGGCCGGTAGCCAAAAACATTCAGTACTTC.

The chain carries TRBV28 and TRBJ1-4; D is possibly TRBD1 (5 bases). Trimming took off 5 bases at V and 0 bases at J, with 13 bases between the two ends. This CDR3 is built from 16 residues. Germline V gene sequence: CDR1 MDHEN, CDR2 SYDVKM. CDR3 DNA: TGTGCCAGCAGTACCCAAAGGGGAACAACTAATGAAAAACTGTTTTTT. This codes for CASSTQRGTTNEKLFF. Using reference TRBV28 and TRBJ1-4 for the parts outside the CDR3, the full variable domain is DVKVTQSSRYLVKRTGEKVFLECVQDMDHENMFWYRQDPGLGLRLIYFSYDVKMKEKGDIPEGYSVSREKKERFSLILESASTNQTSMYLCASSTQRGTTNEKLFFGSGTQLSVL.

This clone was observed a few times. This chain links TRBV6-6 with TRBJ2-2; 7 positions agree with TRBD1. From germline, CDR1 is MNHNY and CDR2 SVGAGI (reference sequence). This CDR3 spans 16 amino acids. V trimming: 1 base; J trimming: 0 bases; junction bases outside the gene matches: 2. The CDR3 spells CASSYLGQANTGELFF. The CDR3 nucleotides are TGTGCCAGCAGTTACTTAGGACAGGCGAACACCGGGGAGCTGTTTTTT.

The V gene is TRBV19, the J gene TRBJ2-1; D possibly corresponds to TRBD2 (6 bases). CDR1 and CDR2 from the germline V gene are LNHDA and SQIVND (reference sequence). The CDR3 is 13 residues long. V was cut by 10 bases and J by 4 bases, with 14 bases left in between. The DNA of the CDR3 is TGTGCCACCTCAGACGGGACTTACAATGAGCAGTTCTTC. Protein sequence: CATSDGTYNEQFF.

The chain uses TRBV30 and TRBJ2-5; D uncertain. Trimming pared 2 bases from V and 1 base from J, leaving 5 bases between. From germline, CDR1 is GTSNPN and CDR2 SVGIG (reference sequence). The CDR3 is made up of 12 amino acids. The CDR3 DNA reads TGTGCCTGGAGTCCGGGCCAAGAGACCCAGTACTTC. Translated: CAWSPGQETQYF.

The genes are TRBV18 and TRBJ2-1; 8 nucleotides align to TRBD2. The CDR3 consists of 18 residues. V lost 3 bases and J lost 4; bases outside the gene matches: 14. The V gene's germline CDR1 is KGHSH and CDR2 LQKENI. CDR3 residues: CASSPSYTSGNYYNEQFF. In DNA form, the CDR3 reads TGTGCCAGCTCACCTTCCTACACTAGCGGCAATTATTACAATGAGCAGTTCTTC. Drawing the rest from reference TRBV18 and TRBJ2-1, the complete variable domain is NAGVMQNPRHLVRRRGQEARLRCSPMKGHSHVYWYRQLPEEGLKFMVYLQKENIIDESGMPKERFSAEFPKEGPSILRIQQVVRGDSAAYFCASSPSYTSGNYYNEQFFGPGTRLTVL.

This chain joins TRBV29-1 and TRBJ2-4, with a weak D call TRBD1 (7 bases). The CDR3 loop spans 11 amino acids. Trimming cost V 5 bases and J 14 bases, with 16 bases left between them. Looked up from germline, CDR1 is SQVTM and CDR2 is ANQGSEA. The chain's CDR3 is CSVTRTGLKYF. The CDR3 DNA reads TGCAGCGTTACTCGGACAGGACTAAAGTACTTC.